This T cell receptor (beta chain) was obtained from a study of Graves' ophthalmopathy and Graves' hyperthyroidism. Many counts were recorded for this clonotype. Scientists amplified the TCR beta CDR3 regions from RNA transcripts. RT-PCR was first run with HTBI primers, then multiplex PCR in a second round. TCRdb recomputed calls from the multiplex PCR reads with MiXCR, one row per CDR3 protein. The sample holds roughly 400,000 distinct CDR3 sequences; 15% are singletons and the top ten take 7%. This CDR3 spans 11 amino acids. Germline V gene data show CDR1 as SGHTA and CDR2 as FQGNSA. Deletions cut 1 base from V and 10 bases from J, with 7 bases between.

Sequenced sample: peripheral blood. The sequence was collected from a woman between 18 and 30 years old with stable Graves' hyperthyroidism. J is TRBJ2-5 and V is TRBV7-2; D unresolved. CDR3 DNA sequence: TGTGCCAGCAGCTTAGGCCCTGGCCAGTACTTC. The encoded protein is CASSLGPGQYF.